The clone carrying this T cell receptor (delta chain) is classed as medium-sized. Antigen: not known. At the DNA level, this CDR3 is encoded by other sequences in the same sample as well. Flow sorting of PBMC yielded separate Vgamma9/Vdelta2+ and Vdelta2-negative gammadelta T cell populations for bulk repertoire analysis. Germline V gene lookup returns CDR1 TSWWSYY and CDR2 QGS. The CDR3 sequence is 17 residues long. Trimming shortened V by 5 bases and J by 7 bases, and 26 bases separated the two germline ends. TRG and TRD sequences were obtained from every sorted gammadelta sample. TCRdb re-called clones from the multiplex PCR reads via CATT. Of under 50,000 delta-chain clones in the sample, around 1.6% are singletons; the top ten hold over 7.5%. These data originate in a study of γδ T cells in repeated Plasmodium falciparum infection. General study points: Compared with Australian children, Malian Vdelta2-negative repertoires seemed more clonal, less diverse, less shared.

The gene calls are TRDV1 and TRDJ1; D is possibly TRDD3 (6 bases). The source of this sequence is a pool of human donors (malaria-infected and uninfected, not separated). The specimen was gamma-delta T cells from blood. The CDR3 sequence: CALGTPSVSGEVGKLIF. CDR3 nucleotides: TGTGCTCTTGGGACTCCTAGTGTGTCGGGGGAGGTCGGTAAACTCATCTTT.